The following is a TCR beta chain sequence with its context. This sample is part of a study of patients and donors after allogeneic stem cell transplantation. Per germline, CDR1 LNHDA and CDR2 SQIVND (reference sequence). V was shortened by 4 bases and J by 0 bases, with 16 bases between the two germline ends. The CDR3 spans 17 residues. TCRdb reanalysed the RT-PCR reads using MiXCR and keeps one entry per CDR3 protein. The data contain approximately 200,000 distinct CDR3 sequences, 41% of them singletons. The clonotype was recovered from a human donor who was either an allogeneic HSCT recipient or a stem cell or donor lymphocyte infusion donor (not recorded which). It is not recorded whose cells these are; they may come from a transplant donor. Sequencing was performed on blood, either unsorted or a sorted T cell fraction (not recorded which). The V and J genes are TRBV19 and TRBJ2-1, with D maybe TRBD1 (6 bases). CDR3 bases: TGTGCCAGTAGTAGCTACAACAGGGACGGCTCCTACAATGAGCAGTTCTTC. Amino acid sequence: CASSSYNRDGSYNEQFF.